Following are 3 T cell receptor beta chains from one sample sequenced in a study of blood T cell repertoires in COVID-19. Only in-frame clones appear in the TCRdb table, and some are missing; sequencing was by immunoSEQ multiplex PCR. Of roughly 45,000 clones listed, more than 85% are singletons. Sequencing was done on a sample of peripheral blood. The receptors shown here come from a man aged 55 to 70 with COVID-19, enrolled during active disease.

This clone appeared a single time. The chain carries TRBV3-1 (or the pseudogene TRBV3-2) and TRBJ1-6; weak D call: TRBD1 (5 bases). The V gene lost 8 bases and the J gene lost 7 bases, with 15 bases spanning the gap. Germline assignment: CDR1 LGHDT and CDR2 YNNKEL (reference sequence). This CDR3 spans 14 amino acids. The chain's CDR3 is CASGSGTDNSPLHF. For the CDR3, the DNA is TGTGCCAGCGGTTCAGGGACTGACAATTCACCCCTCCACTTT.

The chain links TRBV7-8 to TRBJ2-7; a weak D match, TRBD2 (6 bases). Germline CDR1 reads SGHVS; CDR2 reads FQNEAQ. This CDR3 contains 15 residues. The V end was cut by 2 bases, the J end by 7 bases, with 18 bases between. In DNA, the CDR3 is TGTGCCAGCAGCTTAAGGCGGGGTACGAGAAAGGAGCAGTACTTC. Residues: CASSLRRGTRKEQYF.

This chain connects TRBV6-5 to TRBJ1-2; D is perhaps TRBD1 (5 bases). Germline V gene sequence: CDR1 MNHEY, CDR2 SVGAGI. Trimming took off 6 bases at V and 8 bases at J, with 13 bases between the two ends. This CDR3 spans 12 amino acids. This CDR3 reads CASSTDRKGYTF. DNA of the CDR3: TGTGCCAGCAGCACAGACAGAAAAGGCTACACCTTC.